Detailed here is one T cell receptor beta chain. Its antigen is unknown. Base-call qualities are not available, and no considerably larger clone is one nucleotide away. This record belongs to a study of T cell repertoires in ileal Crohn's disease (dated by TCRdb to the late 2010s). General notes on the study: Median disease duration was roughly 8 years, and roughly 35% of patients were identified as active smokers at the time of surgery. All patients had surgery for a complication: stricturing disease in about 60% and penetrating disease in roughly 39%. Roughly half of the patients were given postoperative therapy, with 11 receiving thiopurines and under 20 receiving anti-TNF agents. M6 samples were neoterminal ileum biopsies taken at postoperative colonoscopy. TCR repertoire analysis was performed in just over 55 Crohn's disease patients drawn from a prospective multicentre cohort. The study was conducted in parallel with a multicentre cohort built to find predictors of early endoscopic recurrence after ileocolonic resection. Endoscopic postoperative recurrence was defined by a Rutgeerts score above i0. A total of roughly 150 mucosal samples from about 57 patients were sequenced, collected from several sites on the surgical specimen and at postoperative endoscopy. General findings and caveats noted by the study authors: Mucosal CD4 and CD8 T cells were sorted and sequenced only in a subgroup of patients, whose size was not stated. Sorted CD8 T cells carried more high-frequency clones than CD4 T cells, suggesting mucosal expansions were mainly CD8. Endoscopic recurrence was found to be associated with higher high-frequency clone percentages at surgery, and recurrence was observed in all patients with clonality above 26.8% (18/57). Patients who were active smokers at surgery had a significantly higher proportion of clonal expansions than non-smokers (around 25% vs 18%, p=0.02). Postoperative endoscopy timing varied within the first year after surgery, with a median delay of around 7 months.

The time point tag for this specimen amounts to: neoterminal ileum biopsy at postoperative endoscopy, about 6 months after surgery. Eligible patients were adults with ileal or ileocolonic Crohn's disease who had an indication for ileocolonic resection. Before DNA extraction, whole ileal mucosal biopsies were kept frozen at -80 degrees C. Genomic DNA was isolated from frozen whole biopsies using a TRizol-based method, and the DNA was quantified with a NanoDrop 2000 spectrophotometer. For commercial TCRB immunosequencing, roughly 0.5 micrograms of biopsy DNA were submitted for each sample. CDR3 regions were amplified from genomic DNA by Adaptive Biotechnology using a two-step, amplification bias-controlled multiplex PCR. Primers for every V and J gene segment were used in the first PCR, and barcodes and Illumina adapters were added in the second PCR. CDR3 libraries were sequenced using an Illumina instrument. In the source study's methods: The analysis used both the pipelines supplied by the vendor and custom analysis of the raw data in R/Bioconductor with R version 3.3.0. Clonality, which ranges from 0 to 1, was calculated as the inverse of the normalised Shannon entropy across all productive clones. High-frequency clones were defined as the repertoire share of the top 100 clones, retaining only clones passing a 95% confidence test. The Simpson index measured repertoire diversity, and the Morisita-Horn index measured overlap between samples. TCRdb took this table from immuneACCESS and kept in-frame rearrangements with V and J called. Such tables lack part of the clones; where checked against another copy, unresolved V genes explain under half of the gap, and the rest is unexplained. The DNA gave D and trimming, while V, J and clone size come from that table. The sample table lists about 62,000 clones, approximately 91% of them with a count of one. Clones ranked in the top ten supply roughly 2% of the sample.

Sample: ileal tissue. This receptor was taken from an adult with Crohn's disease.

Here is the DNA: TGTGCCAGCAGCGTAGCCCCGCAGGGGGCGGCAGATACGCAGTATTTT. Its amino acids are CASSVAPQGAADTQYF. Rearrangement joined TRBV9 to TRBJ2-3, with TRBD1 identical over 8 junction bases. According to the germline V gene, CDR1 reads SGDLS and CDR2 reads YYNGEE. Inclusive of the bounding cysteine and phenylalanine, the CDR3 is 16 residues long. Only the CDR3 DNA is retained, 48 bases long and in frame from the first base. V ends up 0 bases short and J 4 bases short, with an unmatched junction base count of 7.